Shown below are 26 T cell receptor beta chains from a single sample sequenced in a study of beta chain features in type 1 diabetes (dated by TCRdb to the late 2010s). Libraries were made using the immunoSEQ multiplex PCR assay. The entire amount of isolated RNA was reverse transcribed using the High Capacity cDNA Reverse Transcription Kit, so the sequenced TCRB transcripts were expressed ones. In its TCRdb copy, this immuneACCESS table keeps in-frame sequences only and misses some clones. Where compared with another copy, unresolved V genes explain less than half of these, and the others have no known cause. In this sample the table shows 350,000 to 450,000 clones, roughly 13% of which occur a single time. The biggest ten clones account for approximately 0.038% of the sample. Sequenced material: naive CD4+ T cells from blood. The sample's cell subset or site label is to be understood as: true naive CD4+ T cells. These receptors all stem from a man in his thirties or forties in good health.

This clone was counted a few times. The V call is TRBV6-1, the J call TRBJ2-2, with 10 bases matching TRBD2. The CDR3 loop spans 18 amino acids. The V and J ends lost 4 bases and 5 bases, in that order; junction bases with no gene match: 13. Germline V lookup: CDR1 MNHNS, CDR2 SASEGT. The CDR3: CASSATWGLARGTGELFF. As DNA, the CDR3 is TGTGCCAGCAGTGCCACGTGGGGACTAGCGCGGGGGACCGGGGAGCTGTTTTTT.

This clone has just a few counts. The V and J genes are TRBV10-3 and TRBJ2-5; TRBD1 might be the D (6 bases). There are 13 residues in the CDR3. The germline gives CDR1 ENHRY, CDR2 SYGVKD. V gave up 7 bases and J gave up 2 bases, with 11 bases separating them. CDR3 bases: TGTGCCATCAAGACACAGGGACAAGAGACCCAGTACTTC. The encoded protein is CAIKTQGQETQYF.

There are a few counts of this clone. The chain recombines TRBV9 with TRBJ2-1, with 7 bases matching TRBD2. J lost 6 bases, V lost 0 bases, and 6 bases had no gene match. The CDR3 consists of 15 residues. The germline V gene encodes CDR1 SGDLS and CDR2 YYNGEE. CDR3 sequence reads: CASSVGGRASNEQFF. CDR3 sequence (DNA): TGTGCCAGCAGCGTAGGAGGGAGGGCCTCCAATGAGCAGTTCTTC. Using reference TRBV9 and TRBJ2-1 for the parts outside the CDR3, the full variable domain is DSGVTQTPKHLITATGQRVTLRCSPRSGDLSVYWYQQSLDQGLQFLIQYYNGEERAKGNILERFSAQQFPDLHSELNLSSLELGDSALYFCASSVGGRASNEQFFGPGTRLTVL.

Only a few counts were recorded for this clone. The CDR3 DNA follows: TGTGCCAGCAGCTTGAGAGGCAAGTATCAGCCCCAGCATTTT. It specifies CASSLRGKYQPQHF. The chain couples TRBV5-6 to TRBJ1-5; no clear D gene. This CDR3 spans 14 amino acids. Trimming pared 1 base from V and 5 bases from J, leaving 10 bases between. In germline, CDR1 is SGHDT, CDR2 YYEEEE. The variable domain in full, completed from reference TRBV5-6 and TRBJ1-5, reads DAGVTQSPTHLIKTRGQQVTLRCSPKSGHDTVSWYQQALGQGPQFIFQYYEEEERQRGNFPDRFSGHQFPNYSSELNVNALLLGDSALYLCASSLRGKYQPQHFGDGTRLSIL.

J is TRBJ2-3 and V is TRBV11-3, with 8 bases lining up with TRBD2. The length of the CDR3 is 15 residues. Trimming removed 5 bases from V and 7 bases from J; junction bases left unmatched: 11. Germline assignment: CDR1 SGHNT and CDR2 YENEEA. The CDR3 DNA reads as TGTGCCAGCAGCAAGACTAGCGATAGAAGAAATACGCAGTATTTT. Its translation: CASSKTSDRRNTQYF.

This clone was found a few times. The chain joins TRBV29-1 to TRBJ1-2; possible D gene TRBD1, 5 bases. Looked up from germline, CDR1 is SQVTM and CDR2 is ANQGSEA. The CDR3 contains 12 residues. The V gene lost 8 bases and the J gene lost 8 bases, with 18 bases spanning the gap. The DNA for the CDR3 is TGCAGCACCAGGGCAGGCCTGGGGGGCTACACCTTC. It translates to CSTRAGLGGYTF.

A note on this clone: At one of its ends the junction is not consistent with the germline gene, which may arise from a read error. The chain combines TRBV5-1 with TRBJ2-5, with D possibly being TRBD1 or TRBD2 (6 bases each). Germline loops: CDR1 SGHRS, CDR2 YFSETQ. The CDR3 is 16 residues long. The CDR3 DNA reads TGCGCCAGCAGCTTGGAAACAGGGCGGGGCCAAGAGTCCCAGTACTTC. This translates into CASSLETGRGQESQYF.

This rearrangement joins TRBV15 to TRBJ1-6; D gene unclear. The CDR3 is 15 amino acids. Germline V gene lookup returns CDR1 LNHNV and CDR2 YYDKDF (reference sequence). Trimming removed 1 base at V and 14 bases at J, with 18 bases between. CDR3: CATSRVSGSATTLHF. The DNA for the CDR3 is TGTGCCACCAGCAGAGTGAGCGGTAGCGCCACCACCCTCCACTTT.

The rearrangement joins TRBV29-1 to TRBJ2-7, with D possibly matching TRBD1 (6 bases). Germline assignment: CDR1 SQVTM and CDR2 ANQGSEA. V was clipped by 3 bases and J by 5 bases, with 11 bases between them. This CDR3 spans 12 amino acids. In nucleotides, the CDR3 is TGCAGCGTTGACAGGGACACGAACGAGCAGTACTTC. Amino acid sequence: CSVDRDTNEQYF.

This clone was recorded a few times. Other DNA variants within this sample encode the same CDR3. J is TRBJ2-1 and V is TRBV4-3, with 9 bases matching TRBD2. The V gene's germline CDR1 is LGHNA and CDR2 YSLEER. CDR3 size: 16 residues. The V gene end was trimmed by 0 bases and the J gene end by 4 bases; junction bases not matched to a gene: 4. The CDR3 DNA reads TGCGCCAGCAGCCAAGATGGGCTAGCGGGGTACAATGAGCAGTTCTTC. Encoded protein: CASSQDGLAGYNEQFF.

This clone showed up just a few times. This chain connects TRBV9 to TRBJ2-6; D unresolved. The germline CDR1 and CDR2 sequences are SGDLS and YYNGEE. The CDR3 contains 15 residues. Trimming shortened V by 3 bases and J by 0 bases, and 7 bases separated the two germline ends. DNA for the CDR3: TGTGCCAGCAGCGCCCCGATCTCTGGGGCCAACGTCCTGACTTTC. Protein product: CASSAPISGANVLTF.

This clone has more than one count but fewer than ten. J is TRBJ1-1 and V is TRBV7-9; D is possibly TRBD1 (5 bases). Deletions cut 5 bases from V and 4 bases from J, with 17 bases between. Per germline, CDR1 SEHNR and CDR2 FQNEAQ (reference sequence). This CDR3 is 15 amino acids long. CDR3 region: CASSLSGVTSTEAFF. DNA of the CDR3: TGTGCCAGCAGCCTGTCGGGGGTGACGAGCACTGAAGCTTTCTTT.

The genes are TRBV13 and TRBJ2-7, with 9 bases matching TRBD1. The CDR3 totals 17 residues. J gave up 6 bases and V 5 bases, and 17 bases lay outside the gene matches. Germline V gene data show CDR1 as PRHDT and CDR2 as FYEKMQ (reference sequence). CDR3 nucleotides: TGTGCCAGCAGCCTATCGGGACAGGGCGGTGGGCTCTTCGAGCAGTACGTC. Its protein is CASSLSGQGGGLFEQYV.

This rearrangement joins TRBV29-1 to TRBJ2-2, with a possible D match to TRBD2 (5 bases). Per germline, CDR1 SQVTM and CDR2 ANQGSEA. Deletions cut 4 bases from V and 5 bases from J, with 14 bases between. This CDR3 is built from 14 residues. CDR3 DNA: TGCAGCGTTGCGTGGGTCGGGAAGACCGGGGAGCTGTTTTTT. Translated, it gives CSVAWVGKTGELFF.

Concerning this clone itself: One junction end disagrees with the germline gene, perhaps due to a read error. J is TRBJ2-1 and V is TRBV4-1; tentative D call: TRBD2 (5 bases). The length of the CDR3 is 16 residues. The germline gives CDR1 MGHRA, CDR2 YSYEKL. Here the CDR3 reads CASSQGPFGGYNEQFF. The CDR3 DNA is TGCGCCAGCAGTCAAGGACCCTTTGGAGGCTACAATGAGCAGTTCTTC.

A word on this clone: Other DNA sequences from this sample encode an identical CDR3 as well. This chain uses TRBV30 with TRBJ1-2; D unresolved. CDR3 length: 11 residues. Trimming cost V 0 bases and J 4 bases, with 3 bases left between them. Germline V gene data show CDR1 as GTSNPN and CDR2 as SVGIG (reference sequence). The CDR3 loop is CAWSVLYGYTF. For the CDR3, the DNA is TGTGCCTGGAGTGTACTCTATGGCTACACCTTC.

There are a few counts of this clone. Other nucleotide sequences from this sample produce the same CDR3. This chain uses TRBV10-3 with TRBJ2-6; no clear D gene. The CDR3 contains 13 residues. Trimming pared 4 bases from V and 2 bases from J, leaving 3 bases between. CDR1 and CDR2 (germline): ENHRY, SYGVKD. The CDR3 sequence is CAISGTGANVLTF. The DNA of the CDR3 is TGTGCCATCAGTGGGACTGGGGCCAACGTCCTGACTTTC.

The chain is built from TRBV5-1 and TRBJ2-5, with TRBD1 as a possible D gene (5 bases). V was clipped by 4 bases and J by 1 base, with 14 bases between them. CDR3 length: 15 residues. Germline V gives CDR1 SGHRS, CDR2 YFSETQ. CDR3 sequence reads: CASSGLRGGQETQYF. The CDR3, as DNA: TGCGCCAGCAGCGGCCTTAGGGGCGGCCAAGAGACCCAGTACTTC.

This clone was detected only a few times. This chain uses TRBV18 with TRBJ1-1; D ambiguous. Germline V CDR1 and CDR2: KGHSH, LQKENI. The V and J ends lost 3 bases and 1 base respectively, with 6 bases between them. CDR3 length: 13 amino acids. The CDR3 sequence: CASSPKANTEAFF. In DNA form, the CDR3 reads TGTGCCAGCTCACCGAAAGCGAACACTGAAGCTTTCTTT.

The chain combines TRBV6-5 with TRBJ1-3, with 8 bases aligning to TRBD1. CDR1 MNHEY and CDR2 SVGAGI come from the germline V gene. The CDR3 extends over 16 amino acids. Trimming removed 0 bases from V and 3 bases from J; junction bases left unmatched: 4. The CDR3 sequence is CASSYSPTGVGNTIYF. CDR3 nucleotides: TGTGCCAGCAGTTACTCCCCGACAGGGGTTGGAAACACCATATATTTT.

This clone was found a few times. The V call is TRBV29-1, the J call TRBJ2-3; D is uncertain. In germline, CDR1 is SQVTM, CDR2 ANQGSEA. The CDR3 is 11 amino acids. Between the trimmed V and J ends, which lost 8 bases and 5 bases, there was a span of 11 bases. The CDR3 DNA reads as TGCAGCTTTGGGTTGGGAGATACGCAGTATTTT. Amino acids: CSFGLGDTQYF.

In this sample, this clone turned up a few times. The rearrangement joins TRBV7-2 to TRBJ2-3; D gene ambiguous. V lost 1 base and J lost 2, with 16 bases in between. The CDR3 has 17 amino acids. CDR1 is SGHTA and CDR2 is FQGNSA in the germline V gene. DNA of the CDR3: TGTGCCAGCAGCTTAGGGTCACTGGCGGCGCACACAGATACGCAGTATTTT. Residues: CASSLGSLAAHTDTQYF.

The chain couples TRBV5-1 to TRBJ2-1; D is ambiguous. This CDR3 has 13 amino acids. V shed 2 bases and J shed 5 bases, with 8 bases lying between them. Per germline, CDR1 SGHRS and CDR2 YFSETQ. The CDR3, as DNA: TGCGCCAGCAGCTTTCGAGGTGACAATGAGCAGTTCTTC. Residues: CASSFRGDNEQFF.

Only a few counts were recorded for this clone. V and J are TRBV7-2 and TRBJ2-7, with TRBD1 matching over 7 bases. The CDR3 sequence is 13 residues long. V was pared by 6 bases and J by 2 bases, with 4 bases of the junction left unmatched. Germline V lookup: CDR1 SGHTA, CDR2 FQGNSA. The CDR3 DNA reads TGTGCCAGCAGGGGGGACAGACCCTACGAGCAGTACTTC. Its translation: CASRGDRPYEQYF.

The J gene is TRBJ1-1, the V gene TRBV2; unclear D gene. Trimming took 7 bases from V and 3 from J, leaving 6 bases between them. The length of the CDR3 is 11 residues. Germline-derived CDR1 and CDR2 are SNHLY and FYNNEI. CDR3 nucleotide sequence: TGTGCCAGCATTAGGGACACTGAAGCTTTCTTT. This sequence encodes CASIRDTEAFF.

This clone was picked up a small number of times. This chain uses TRBV14 with TRBJ1-1; a possible D gene is TRBD1 (5 bases). The CDR3 totals 16 residues. V lost 2 bases, J lost 6 bases, and 19 bases lay in between. Germline lookup yields CDR1 SGHDN and CDR2 FVKESK. The CDR3 sequence is CASSQPGHLNLAEAFF. CDR3 DNA sequence: TGTGCCAGCAGCCAACCCGGACATCTGAATCTTGCTGAAGCTTTCTTT. Variable domain in full (rest from reference TRBV14 and TRBJ1-1): EAGVTQFPSHSVIEKGQTVTLRCDPISGHDNLYWYRRVMGKEIKFLLHFVKESKQDESGMPNNRFLAERTGGTYSTLKVQPAELEDSGVYFCASSQPGHLNLAEAFFGQGTRLTVV.